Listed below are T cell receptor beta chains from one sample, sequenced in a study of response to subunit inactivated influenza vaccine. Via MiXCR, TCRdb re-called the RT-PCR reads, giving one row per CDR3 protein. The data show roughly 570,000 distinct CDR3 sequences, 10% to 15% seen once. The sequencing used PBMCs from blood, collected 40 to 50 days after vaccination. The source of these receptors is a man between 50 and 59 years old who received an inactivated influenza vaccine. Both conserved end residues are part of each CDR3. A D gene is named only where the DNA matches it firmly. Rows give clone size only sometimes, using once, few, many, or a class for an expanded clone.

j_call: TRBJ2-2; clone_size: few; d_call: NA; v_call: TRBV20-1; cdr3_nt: TGCAGTGCTAGTGGGACTTGGAACACCGGGGAGCTGTTTTTT; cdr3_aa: CSASGTWNTGELFF
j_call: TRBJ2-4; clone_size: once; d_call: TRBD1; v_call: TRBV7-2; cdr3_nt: TGTGCCAGCAGCTCCCACAGGGGGGAAAACATTCAGTACTTC; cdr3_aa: CASSSHRGENIQYF
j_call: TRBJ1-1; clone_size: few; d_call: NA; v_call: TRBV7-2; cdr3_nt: TGTGCCAGCGATGGAGTGAACACTGAAGCTTTCTTT; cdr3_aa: CASDGVNTEAFF
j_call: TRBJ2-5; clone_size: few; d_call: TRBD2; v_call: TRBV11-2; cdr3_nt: TGTGCCAGCAGCAGACTAGCCCTCTTGGCCCAGTACTTC; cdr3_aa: CASSRLALLAQYF
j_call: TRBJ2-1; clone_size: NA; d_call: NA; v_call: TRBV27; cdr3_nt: TGTGCCAGCAGTTTTGTGGAACTAAATTACAATGAGCAGTTCTTC; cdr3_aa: CASSFVELNYNEQFF
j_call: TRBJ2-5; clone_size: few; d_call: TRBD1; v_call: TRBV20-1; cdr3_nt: TGCAGTGCTGAGAGGGGGCAACGAGAGACCCAGTACTTC; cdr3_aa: CSAERGQRETQYF
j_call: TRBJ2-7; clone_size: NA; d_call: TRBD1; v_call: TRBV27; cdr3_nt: TGTGCCAGCAGTTTATCGTGGACAGGGGCGTCGAGCTCCTACGAGCAGTACTTC; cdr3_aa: CASSLSWTGASSSYEQYF
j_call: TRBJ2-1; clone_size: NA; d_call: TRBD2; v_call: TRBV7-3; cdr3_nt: TGTGCCAGCAGCTCTCTAGCGGGATTAGGCTACAATGAGCAGTTCTTC; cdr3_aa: CASSSLAGLGYNEQFF
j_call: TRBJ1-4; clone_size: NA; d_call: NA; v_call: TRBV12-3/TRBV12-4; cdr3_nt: TGTGCCAGCAAAGGGGTAAATGAAAAACTGTTTTTT; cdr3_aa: CASKGVNEKLFF
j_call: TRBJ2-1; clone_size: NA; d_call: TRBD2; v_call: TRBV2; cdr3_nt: TGTGCCAGCGAGGGACTAGCGGCAAGCTCCTACAATGAGCAGTTCTTC; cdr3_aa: CASEGLAASSYNEQFF
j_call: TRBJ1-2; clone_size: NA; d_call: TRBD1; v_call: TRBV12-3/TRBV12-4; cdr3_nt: TGTGCCAGCAGTCTAGGGACAGGGTGGGATTACACCTTC; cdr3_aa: CASSLGTGWDYTF
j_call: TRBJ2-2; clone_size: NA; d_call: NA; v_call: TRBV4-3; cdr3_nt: TGCGCCAGCAGGGGCACGAGTCCGAACACCGGGGAGCTGTTTTTT; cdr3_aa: CASRGTSPNTGELFF
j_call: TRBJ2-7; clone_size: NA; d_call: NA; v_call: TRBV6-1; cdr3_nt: TGTGCCAGCAGTAAAGGGCGCACCTACGAGCAGTACTTC; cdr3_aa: CASSKGRTYEQYF
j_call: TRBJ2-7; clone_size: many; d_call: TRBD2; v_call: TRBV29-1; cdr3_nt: TGCAGCGTTGCCGGGACTAGCGGATCCTACGAGCAGTACTTC; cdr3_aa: CSVAGTSGSYEQYF
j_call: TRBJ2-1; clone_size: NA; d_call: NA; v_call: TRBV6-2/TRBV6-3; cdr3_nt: TGTGCCAGCAGTAACCCCTTGAGGCCTGAGCAGTTCTTC; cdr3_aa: CASSNPLRPEQFF
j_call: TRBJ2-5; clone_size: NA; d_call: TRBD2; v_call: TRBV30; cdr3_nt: TGTGCCTGGACCCTCGCTATTGCGGGAGGTGGAGAGACCCAGTACTTC; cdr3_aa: CAWTLAIAGGGETQYF
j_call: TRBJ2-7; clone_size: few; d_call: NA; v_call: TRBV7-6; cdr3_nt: TGTGCCAGCAGCCTCGCGCTGGGCCTCTACGAGCAGTACTTC; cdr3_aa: CASSLALGLYEQYF
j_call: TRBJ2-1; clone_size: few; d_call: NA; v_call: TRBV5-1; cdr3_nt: TGCGCCAGCAGCTTGGCCTTGGGGTTGACCTACAATGAGCAGTTCTTC; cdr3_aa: CASSLALGLTYNEQFF
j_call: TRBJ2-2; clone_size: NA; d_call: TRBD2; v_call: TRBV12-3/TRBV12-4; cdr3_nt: TGTGCCAGCAGTTTCGGCGGGGGTATCTACACCGGGGATCTGTTTTTT; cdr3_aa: CASSFGGGIYTGDLFF
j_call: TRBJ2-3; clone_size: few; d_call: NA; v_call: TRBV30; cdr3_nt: TGTGCCTGCACAATAGGGGGGCCAGATACGCAGTATTTT; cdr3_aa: CACTIGGPDTQYF
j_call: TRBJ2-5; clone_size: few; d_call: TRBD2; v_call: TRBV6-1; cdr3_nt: TGTGCCAGCAGAGAGCGGGAGTTCCGGGAGACCCAGTACTTC; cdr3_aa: CASREREFRETQYF
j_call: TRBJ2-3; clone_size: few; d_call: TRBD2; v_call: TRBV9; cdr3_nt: TGTGCCAGCAGCGGACGCGGGAGCAGTGGTCCCGGAGATACGCAGTATTTT; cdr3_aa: CASSGRGSSGPGDTQYF
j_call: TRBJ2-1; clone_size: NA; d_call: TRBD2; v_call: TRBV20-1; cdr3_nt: TGCAGTGCTAGAGGCCCCGGGACTAGCGGGAGAGCCTTCTTTTACAATGAGCAGTTCTTC; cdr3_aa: CSARGPGTSGRAFFYNEQFF
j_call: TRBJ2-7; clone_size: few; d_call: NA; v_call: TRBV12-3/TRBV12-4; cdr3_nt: TGTGCCAGCAGTGGCCGGGGGGCCCCAGGGCGCGAGCAGTACTTC; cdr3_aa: CASSGRGAPGREQYF
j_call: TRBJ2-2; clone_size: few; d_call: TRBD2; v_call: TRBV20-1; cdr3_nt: TGCAGTGCTATCTATAGCGGGAGCCCAACCGGGGAGCTGTTTTTT; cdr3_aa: CSAIYSGSPTGELFF
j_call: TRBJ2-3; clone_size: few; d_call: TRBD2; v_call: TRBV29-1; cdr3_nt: TGCAGCGGGGAAGGACTAGCCGCCACGGATACGCAGTATTTT; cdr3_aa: CSGEGLAATDTQYF
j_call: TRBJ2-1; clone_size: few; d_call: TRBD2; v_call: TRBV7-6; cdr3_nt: TGTGCCAGCAGCTCTTCAAGCGGGAGCTCCTACAATGAGCAGTTCTTC; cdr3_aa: CASSSSSGSSYNEQFF
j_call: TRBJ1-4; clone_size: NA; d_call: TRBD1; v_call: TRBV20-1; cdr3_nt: TGCAGTGCGACCCGGACAGGAAGGACTAATGAAAAACTGTTTTTT; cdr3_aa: CSATRTGRTNEKLFF
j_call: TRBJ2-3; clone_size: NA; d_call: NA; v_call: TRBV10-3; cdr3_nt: TGTGCCATCAGTGAGGATAATACGCAGTATTTT; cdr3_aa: CAISEDNTQYF
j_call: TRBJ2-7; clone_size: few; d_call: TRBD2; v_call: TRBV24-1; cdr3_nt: TGTGCCAAACGCCTCGGGGAGGGCCCGAGCGAGCAGTACTTC; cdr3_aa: CAKRLGEGPSEQYF
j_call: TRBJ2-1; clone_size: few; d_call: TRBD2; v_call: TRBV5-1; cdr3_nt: TGCGCCAGCAGGATCAGCGGGGGCAATGAGCAGTTCTTC; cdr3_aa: CASRISGGNEQFF
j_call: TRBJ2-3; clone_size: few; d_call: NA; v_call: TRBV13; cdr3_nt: TGTGCCAGCAGCTTAGCAACAGTCTCAGATACGCAGTATTTT; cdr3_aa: CASSLATVSDTQYF
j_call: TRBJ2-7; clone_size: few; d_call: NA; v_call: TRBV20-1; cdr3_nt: TGCAGTGCTAGAGATCTAATAGAGAGTTCGGACGAGCAGTACTTC; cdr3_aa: CSARDLIESSDEQYF
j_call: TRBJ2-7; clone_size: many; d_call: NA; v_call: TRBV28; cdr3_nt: TGTGCCAGCAGCTCCCCACAGGGTGCACACGAGGGAGAGCAGTACTTC; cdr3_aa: CASSSPQGAHEGEQYF
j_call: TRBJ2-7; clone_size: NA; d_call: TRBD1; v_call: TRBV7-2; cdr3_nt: TGTGCCAGCAGCTCGACAGGGGGAGGGTTCTACGAGCAGTACTTC; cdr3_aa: CASSSTGGGFYEQYF
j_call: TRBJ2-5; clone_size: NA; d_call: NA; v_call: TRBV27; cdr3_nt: TGTGCCAGCAGTTTAATCTGGGGTGAGACCCAGTACTTC; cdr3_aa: CASSLIWGETQYF
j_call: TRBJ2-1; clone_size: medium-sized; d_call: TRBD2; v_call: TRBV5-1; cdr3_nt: TGCGCCAGCCGCTGGGCGGGGGGGGTTTACAATGAGCAGTTCTTC; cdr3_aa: CASRWAGGVYNEQFF
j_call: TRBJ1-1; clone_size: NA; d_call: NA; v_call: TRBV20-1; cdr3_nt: TGCAGTGCCCCCGGGACAAGTTCTCGGGGTACTGAAGCTTTCTTT; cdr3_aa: CSAPGTSSRGTEAFF
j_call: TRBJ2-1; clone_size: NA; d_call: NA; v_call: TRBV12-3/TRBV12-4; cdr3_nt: TGTGCCAGCAGTCGGGGGACTCCCCTCCAGCAGTTCTTC; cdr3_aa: CASSRGTPLQQFF
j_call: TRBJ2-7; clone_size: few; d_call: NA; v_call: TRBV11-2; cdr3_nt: TGTGCCAGCACCCGGGTCCGGGGGACCTCCTACGAGCAGTACTTC; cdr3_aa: CASTRVRGTSYEQYF
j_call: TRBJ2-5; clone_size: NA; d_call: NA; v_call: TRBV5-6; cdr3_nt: TGTGCCATCAGCTCGGGGCAGGGCATCCTCACCCAAGAGACCCAGTACTTC; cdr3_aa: CAISSGQGILTQETQYF
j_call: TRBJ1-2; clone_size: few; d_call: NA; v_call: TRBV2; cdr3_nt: TGTGCCAGCAGTGACGGGAGGTTGGGCTATGGCTACACCTTC; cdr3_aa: CASSDGRLGYGYTF
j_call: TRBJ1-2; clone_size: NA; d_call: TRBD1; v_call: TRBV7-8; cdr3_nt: TGTGCCAGCAGCCGAAAAAGGGGACAGAGTGATGGCTACACCTTC; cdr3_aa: CASSRKRGQSDGYTF
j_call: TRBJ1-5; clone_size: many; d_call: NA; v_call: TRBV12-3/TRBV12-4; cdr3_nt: TGTGCCAGCAGTATAACAGGGAGTCCCCAGCCCCAGCATTTT; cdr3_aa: CASSITGSPQPQHF
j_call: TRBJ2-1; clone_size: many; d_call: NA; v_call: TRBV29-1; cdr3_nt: TGCAGCGTTGCGGACCTAGCCTTACTTAGCTCCTACAATGAGCAGTTCTTC; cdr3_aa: CSVADLALLSSYNEQFF
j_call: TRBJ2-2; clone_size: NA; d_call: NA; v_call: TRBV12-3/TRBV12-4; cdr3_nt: TGTGCCAGCAGTTCGGCGGGGGCGACCGGGGAGCTGTTTTTT; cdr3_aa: CASSSAGATGELFF
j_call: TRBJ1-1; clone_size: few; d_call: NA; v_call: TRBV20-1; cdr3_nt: TGCAGTGCTGCATTTGACACTGAAGCTTTCTTT; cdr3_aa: CSAAFDTEAFF
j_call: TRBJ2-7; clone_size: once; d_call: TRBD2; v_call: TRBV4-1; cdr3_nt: TGCGCCAGCAGCCAAGTATCGGCGGGAGCCACGTACGAGCAGTACTTC; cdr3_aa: CASSQVSAGATYEQYF
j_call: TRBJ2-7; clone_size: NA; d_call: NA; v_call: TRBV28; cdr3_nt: TGTGCCAGCACCGATAACACACAGGGCCCCGAGCAGTACTTC; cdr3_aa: CASTDNTQGPEQYF
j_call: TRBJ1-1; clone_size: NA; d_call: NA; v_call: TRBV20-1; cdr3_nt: TGCAGTGCTAGCCCATTGGGCACTGAAGCTTTCTTT; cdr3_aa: CSASPLGTEAFF
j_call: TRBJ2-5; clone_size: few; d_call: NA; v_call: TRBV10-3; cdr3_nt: TGTGCCATCAGTGATGGGGAAGAGACCCAGTACTTC; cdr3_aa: CAISDGEETQYF
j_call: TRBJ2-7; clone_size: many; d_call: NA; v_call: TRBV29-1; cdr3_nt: TGCAGCGTTACATCCCTGGGACCCTACGAGCAGTACTTC; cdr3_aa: CSVTSLGPYEQYF
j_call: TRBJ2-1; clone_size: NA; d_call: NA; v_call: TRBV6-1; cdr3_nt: TGTGCCAGCACCCGGGGGCCGGCCTACAATGAGCAGTTCTTC; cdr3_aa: CASTRGPAYNEQFF
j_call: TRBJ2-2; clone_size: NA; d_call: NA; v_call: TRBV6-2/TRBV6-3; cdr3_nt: TGTGCCAGCCGGGGCCGTGGGGCCCCGTGGACCTCGGGCACCGGGGAGCTGTTTTTT; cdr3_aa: CASRGRGAPWTSGTGELFF
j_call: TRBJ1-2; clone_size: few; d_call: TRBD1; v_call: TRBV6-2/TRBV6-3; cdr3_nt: TGTGCCAGCAGAAAAACAGGGGCCGATGGCTACACCTTC; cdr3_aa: CASRKTGADGYTF
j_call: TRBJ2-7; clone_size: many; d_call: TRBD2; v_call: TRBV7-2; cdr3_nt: TGTGCCAGCAGCTTCTGGAGCGGGAGTAGCAACGAGCAGTACTTC; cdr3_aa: CASSFWSGSSNEQYF
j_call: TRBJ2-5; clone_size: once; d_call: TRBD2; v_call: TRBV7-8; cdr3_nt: TGTGCCAGCAGCTCCGTAGCTACGGGGGGATGGGAGACCCAGTACTTC; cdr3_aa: CASSSVATGGWETQYF